These 8 T cell receptor beta chains were sequenced from one sample in a study of T cell responses to AZD1222 COVID-19 vaccine. TCRdb keeps only in-frame clones here, not all; method: immunoSEQ multiplex PCR. The profile shows approximately 150,000 clones, about 86% of them singletons. The material was peripheral blood, obtained 28 days after the second AZD1222 dose. These TCRs come from an adult who received the AZD1222 COVID-19 vaccine.

The CDR3 DNA reads TGTGCCACCAGTGATAGGAGGGTGGCGAACACCGGGGAGCTGTTTTTT. This sequence encodes CATSDRRVANTGELFF. This rearrangement joins TRBV24-1 to TRBJ2-2; weak D call: TRBD2 (6 bases). The CDR3 runs 16 residues. Germline CDR1 reads KGHDR; CDR2 reads SFDVKD. V was shortened by 3 bases and J by 0 bases, with 10 bases between the two germline ends.

The chain carries TRBV5-1 and TRBJ1-1, with D tentatively TRBD1 (5 bases). The CDR3 consists of 15 residues. Per the germline V gene, CDR1 is SGHRS and CDR2 is YFSETQ. Trimming pared 1 base from V and 4 bases from J, leaving 14 bases between. CDR3 loop: CASSLMQGRSTEAFF. The CDR3 DNA reads TGCGCCAGCAGCTTGATGCAGGGTAGGAGCACTGAAGCTTTCTTT.

The V call is TRBV10-1, the J call TRBJ2-3; 8 bases are a match to TRBD1. Germline trimming cut 9 bases from V and 0 bases from J; bases unmatched to any gene: 5. CDR3 length: 14 residues. Looked up from germline, CDR1 is WNHNN and CDR2 is SYGVQD (reference sequence). CDR3: CARPQGASTDTQYF. The CDR3 DNA sequence: TGCGCCAGACCCCAGGGGGCAAGCACAGATACGCAGTATTTT.

The CDR3 sequence is CASSLVGQGTNEQFF. DNA for the CDR3: TGCGCCAGCAGCTTGGTGGGACAGGGGACCAATGAGCAGTTCTTC. This chain joins TRBV5-1 and TRBJ2-1, with 10 bases fitting TRBD1. CDR3 length: 15 residues. V was clipped by 0 bases and J by 6 bases; unmatched bases: 3. From germline, CDR1 is SGHRS and CDR2 YFSETQ.

V gene TRBV10-2 combines with J gene TRBJ2-7; tentative D call: TRBD2 (6 bases). V lost 2 bases, J lost 2 bases, and 16 bases lay in between. This CDR3 is built from 16 residues. Germline V gene lookup returns CDR1 WSHSY and CDR2 SAAADI. As DNA, the CDR3 is TGCGCCAGCAGTGAGGGGTGGACTACTCAGCCCTACGAGCAGTACTTC. Encoded protein: CASSEGWTTQPYEQYF.

V gene TRBV15 combines with J gene TRBJ2-7; weak D call: TRBD1 (6 bases). The germline V gene has CDR1 LNHNV and CDR2 YYDKDF (reference sequence). Trimming shortened V by 1 base and J by 3 bases, and 7 bases separated the two germline ends. The CDR3 extends over 13 amino acids. The CDR3 sequence is CATSRVDSYEQYF. The CDR3 nucleotides are TGTGCCACCAGCAGAGTGGACAGCTACGAGCAGTACTTC.

The chain couples TRBV14 to TRBJ1-1; D is unclear. This CDR3 comprises 13 residues. Germline V CDR1 and CDR2: SGHDN, FVKESK. Trimming cost V 2 bases and J 6 bases, with 10 bases left between them. CDR3 DNA: TGTGCCAGCAGCCAATCAGTTACCCCTGAAGCTTTCTTT. This encodes CASSQSVTPEAFF.

This sequence joins TRBV28 and TRBJ2-1, with D unclear. Germline V CDR1 and CDR2: MDHEN, SYDVKM. Trimming removed 6 bases from V and 5 bases from J, with 8 bases in between. The CDR3 loop spans 12 amino acids. For the CDR3, the DNA is TGTGCCAGCAGACAAGACGACAATGAGCAGTTCTTC. Protein sequence: CASRQDDNEQFF.